This T cell receptor (beta chain) was sequenced during a study of blood T cell repertoires in COVID-19 (dated by TCRdb to about 2020). About the study as a whole: Samples covering the acute and convalescent phases of COVID-19 were provided by collaborators in the United States, Italy and Spain. The material from the prospective study consisted of cDNA or gDNA derived from T cells, B-cell-depleted T cells, or PBMCs. Deeply sampled blood TCRbeta repertoires from subjects exposed to, actively infected with, or recovered from COVID-19 were included in the dataset. The repertoires were released in a freely available public database intended as a resource for research on the immune response to SARS-CoV-2. Samples came from the ongoing ImmuneRACE study (first 160 participants) plus 1,254 subjects from 6 global collaborators. The sample metadata nearly always contained a de-identified subject ID, COVID-19 status, age in years and sex. Where available, HLA class I and class II types were obtained from metadata supplied by the sample provider rather than from assay-based typing. The investigation overall reported the following: The quantity of clinical and demographic metadata differed by source and by participant and was supplied without curation.

Collaborating institutions collected whole blood in K2EDTA tubes following their own protocols. For TCRbeta analysis, collaborator samples were shipped as frozen whole blood, as isolated PBMCs, or as DNA extracted from either sample type. The immunoSEQ Assay, a bias-controlled multiplex PCR, was used to amplify TCRbeta CDR3 regions from genomic DNA. The source study handled its data this way. The number of nucleated cells in each sample was estimated from the amplification of reference gene primers within the assay. To quantify the absolute abundance of each unique TCRbeta CDR3 rearrangement, sequence reads were collapsed and filtered. For each sample, productive Simpson clonality was calculated as the square root of Simpson's diversity index across productive rearrangements. TCRdb stores this immuneACCESS table with in-frame sequences only. Part of the clones is absent; in the studies checked, under half of the shortfall reflects unresolved V genes, and no reason is known for the rest. D and trimming were read from the DNA, whereas the V and J calls and clone size are those reported in that table. The sample yields 75,000 to 100,000 clones; more than 65% were counted once. The top ten clonotypes cover about 11% of the sample.

Looking up the germline V gene yields CDR1 SNHLY and CDR2 FYNNEI. The CDR3 starts with the cysteine, ends with the phenylalanine, and has 14 residues. Only the CDR3 region is kept as DNA, spanning 42 bases read in frame from base 1. V lost 5 bases and J lost 0 bases; the stretch between them is 8 bases long. About this clone: No cognate antigen has been identified for it. No much larger clone exists at a distance of one base, and base qualities are not known.

The chain is made from TRBV2 and TRBJ2-4; a tentative D match to TRBD1 spans 5 bases. The sequenced sample consisted of peripheral blood. The source is an elderly woman with acute or convalescent COVID-19. The CDR3 protein sequence reads: CASSLDRAKNIQYF. In nucleotides, the sequence is TGTGCCAGCAGTCTAGACAGAGCCAAAAACATTCAGTACTTC.